This T cell receptor (beta chain) was profiled in a study of blood T cell repertoires in COVID-19. Across the study: PBMCs, B-cell-depleted T cells, or T cells were the source of the cDNA or gDNA that made up the material.

The length of the CDR3 is 15 residues. The germline V gene has CDR1 MDHEN and CDR2 SYDVKM. Trimming removed 5 bases from V and 3 bases from J, with 17 bases in between. Clones were read by immunoSEQ multiplex PCR, and TCRdb kept only the in-frame ones, dropping some. This table holds roughly 42,000 clones, roughly 89% found once. The sample consisted of peripheral blood. V and J are TRBV28 and TRBJ2-7, with D possibly matching TRBD1 (6 bases). The sequence came from a man aged 45-65 years with active COVID-19. CDR3 nucleotides: TGTGCCAGCAGTCCTTCCCTGACAGGCAACTACGAGCAGTACTTC. It codes for CASSPSLTGNYEQYF. The variable domain in full, with the rest retrieved from reference TRBV28 and TRBJ2-7, is DVKVTQSSRYLVKRTGEKVFLECVQDMDHENMFWYRQDPGLGLRLIYFSYDVKMKEKGDIPEGYSVSREKKERFSLILESASTNQTSMYLCASSPSLTGNYEQYFGPGTRLTVT.